The rows below give T cell receptor beta chains drawn from one sample of a study of CD8+CD57+ T cells in acquired aplastic anemia. Each CDR3 protein is one row after TCRdb ran MiXCR on the reads. Here the sample spans more than 200,000 distinct CDR3 sequences, roughly 45% being singletons. The sequencing sample was made of sorted CD4+, CD8+, or CD8+CD57+ T cells (not recorded which) from PBMCs. The receptor set was obtained from a human donor with aplastic anemia. The CDR3 runs from the conserved cysteine through the conserved F or W. The order of the fields is V gene, D gene, clone size, J gene, CDR3 protein, CDR3 DNA. The D gene is left open where the match is weak. Clone size is given for some rows only: seen once, a few or many times, or a class if the clone is expanded.

TRBV19,NA,many,TRBJ1-1,CASSMGREAGANTEAFF,TGTGCCAGTAGTATGGGGAGGGAGGCCGGAGCGAACACTGAAGCTTTCTTT
TRBV9,NA,NA,TRBJ1-4,CASSPSGRNEKLFF,TGTGCCAGCAGCCCCTCGGGACGAAATGAAAAACTGTTTTTT
TRBV20-1,NA,many,TRBJ2-7,CSARDARTGPTYEQYF,TGCAGTGCTAGAGATGCCCGTACAGGACCCACCTACGAGCAGTACTTC
TRBV6-5,TRBD1,many,TRBJ1-3,CASSYRGQAGNTIYF,TGTGCCAGCAGTTACAGGGGGCAAGCTGGAAACACCATATATTTT
TRBV3-1,NA,many,TRBJ2-3,CASRPRTPSTDTQYF,TGTGCCAGCAGGCCTCGGACACCTAGCACAGATACGCAGTATTTT
TRBV24-1,NA,NA,TRBJ2-3,CATSDGVGLTDTQYF,TGTGCCACCAGTGATGGGGTGGGGCTCACAGATACGCAGTATTTT
TRBV20-1,TRBD1,once,TRBJ2-7,CSASEGTGGVEQYF,TGCAGTGCTAGTGAGGGGACAGGGGGCGTCGAGCAGTACTTC
TRBV25-1,NA,NA,TRBJ2-7,CASSDGTSGVGYFMEQYF,TGTGCCAGCAGTGATGGAACGTCGGGGGTTGGGTATTTTATGGAGCAGTACTTC
TRBV5-5,NA,many,TRBJ1-5,CASSLVPNVGQPQHF,TGTGCCAGCAGCTTGGTTCCTAATGTGGGTCAGCCCCAGCATTTT
TRBV28,NA,few,TRBJ2-2,CASSTPLLRGTGELFF,TGTGCCAGCAGTACCCCATTATTACGCGGGACCGGGGAGCTGTTTTTT
TRBV6-6,NA,many,TRBJ1-2,CASSYSRLKGYTF,TGTGCCAGCAGTTACTCGAGACTAAAAGGCTACACCTTC
TRBV10-3,NA,NA,TRBJ2-2,CAISEILGGELFF,TGTGCCATCAGTGAGATATTAGGGGGGGAGCTGTTTTTT
TRBV19,NA,NA,TRBJ1-1,CASSDGGLEAFF,TGTGCCAGTTCCGACGGGGGCCTTGAAGCTTTCTTT
TRBV12-3/TRBV12-4,NA,many,TRBJ2-7,CASRRQGGHEQYF,TGTGCCAGCAGGAGACAGGGAGGACACGAGCAGTACTTC
TRBV20-1,NA,few,TRBJ1-5,CSARGRGLNQPQHF,TGCAGTGCGAGGGGTAGGGGGTTGAATCAGCCCCAGCATTTT
TRBV20-1,NA,NA,TRBJ2-7,CSARLAEGSYEQYF,TGCAGTGCTAGGTTAGCGGAAGGCTCCTACGAGCAGTACTTC
TRBV10-3,NA,many,TRBJ2-7,CAISEPPVPEQYF,TGTGCCATCAGTGAGCCCCCGGTCCCCGAGCAGTACTTC
TRBV5-4,NA,many,TRBJ2-3,CASSAAGPSTDTQYF,TGTGCCAGCAGCGCGGCAGGGCCTTCCACAGATACGCAGTATTTT
TRBV5-6,NA,many,TRBJ1-3,CASSKKTSSGNTIYF,TGTGCCAGCAGCAAGAAGACGAGCTCTGGAAACACCATATATTTT
TRBV5-1,NA,many,TRBJ2-3,CASRGGVGADTQYF,TGCGCCAGCAGAGGAGGGGTTGGTGCAGATACGCAGTATTTT
TRBV10-3,NA,once,TRBJ1-1,CAISSRGLDGEAFF,TGTGCCATCAGCTCACGAGGATTGGACGGCGAAGCTTTCTTT
TRBV5-1,NA,NA,TRBJ1-1,CASSLALGNTEAFF,TGCGCCAGCAGCTTGGCCCTAGGGAACACTGAAGCTTTCTTT
TRBV5-1,NA,NA,TRBJ2-3,CASSARGTSTIRGTDTQYF,TGTGCCAGCAGTGCCCGCGGGACCTCAACCATAAGAGGCACAGATACGCAGTATTTT
TRBV2,TRBD1,many,TRBJ2-5,CASSVAGQGSRTQYF,TGTGCCAGCAGTGTTGCGGGACAGGGGAGTCGGACCCAGTACTTC
TRBV12-3/TRBV12-4,TRBD2,many,TRBJ2-1,CASRASTSGGDNEQFF,TGTGCCAGCAGGGCTTCGACTAGCGGGGGGGACAATGAGCAGTTCTTC